The 16 T cell receptor beta chains presented below share a single source sample, sequenced in a study of monozygotic twins with inflammatory bowel disease. TCRdb re-called the 5' RACE reads; every CDR3 protein appears as one record, without DNA. This sample contains approximately 200,000 distinct CDR3 sequences. Sample: blood. Receptor source: a human donor with ulcerative colitis or Crohn's disease, or a healthy co-twin of an affected twin (not recorded which).

The CDR3 reads CASSPPTSGSRNEQFF. V and J are TRBV18 and TRBJ2-1; as DNA is missing, the TRBD2 call by TCRdb cannot be tested. The CDR3 is 16 residues long. CDR1 is KGHSH and CDR2 is LQKENI in the germline V gene.

The V and J genes are TRBV9 and TRBJ1-1. The CDR3 is 14 amino acids. Germline V CDR1 and CDR2: SGDLS, YYNGEE. CDR3 protein: CASSVAPEYTEAFF.

The J gene is TRBJ2-2, the V gene TRBV19; the D call of TRBD2 rests on TCRdb alone, since no DNA is present to check it. Germline V gene data show CDR1 as LNHDA and CDR2 as SQIVND (reference sequence). This CDR3 contains 15 residues. The chain's CDR3 is CASSMPLAGTGELFF.

CDR3 sequence: CSGGREETQYF. The chain links TRBV29-1 to TRBJ2-5; the D call from TCRdb, TRBD2, cannot be confirmed without DNA. The CDR3 runs 11 residues. In germline, CDR1 is SQVTM, CDR2 ANQGSEA.

The rearrangement joins TRBV6-6 to TRBJ2-1. This CDR3 is 14 amino acids long. Per germline, CDR1 MNHNY and CDR2 SVGAGI (reference sequence). CDR3 amino acids: CASSPRGSYNEQFF.

CDR3 amino acids: CASSFGGTVSNHYGYTF. The chain has TRBV7-9 and TRBJ1-2; TCRdb selects TRBD1, and the lack of DNA leaves this call unchecked. The CDR3 loop spans 17 amino acids. CDR1 and CDR2 (germline): SEHNR, FQNEAQ (reference sequence).

This chain connects TRBV4-2 to TRBJ1-6. CDR3 length equals 16 residues. Per germline, CDR1 LGHNA and CDR2 YNFKEQ. This CDR3 is CASSQELGFNNSPLHF.

The chain couples TRBV29-1 to TRBJ1-1; TCRdb gives TRBD1 as the D gene, but with no DNA this cannot be confirmed. The germline V gene encodes CDR1 SQVTM and CDR2 ANQGSEA. This CDR3 has 15 amino acids. CDR3 residues: CSVGTTIDGNTEAFF.

The V and J genes are TRBV7-2 and TRBJ2-1; as DNA is missing, the TRBD2 call by TCRdb cannot be tested. Germline CDR1 and CDR2: SGHTA and FQGNSA. There are 15 residues in the CDR3. This chain's CDR3 is CASSFLAGVINEQFF.

The rearrangement uses TRBV12-5 and TRBJ2-7. The V gene's germline CDR1 is LGHNT and CDR2 FRNRAP. The CDR3 contains 12 residues. The chain's CDR3 is CASGLGNLKQYF.

This chain's CDR3 is CSASPPAVDQPQHF. The gene calls are TRBV20-1 and TRBJ1-5; TCRdb designates TRBD1, a call that cannot be tested without DNA. The CDR3 is made up of 14 amino acids. Germline values: CDR1 DFQATT, CDR2 SNEGSKA (reference sequence).

The chain carries TRBV7-2 and TRBJ2-2. CDR3 length equals 15 residues. The V gene's germline CDR1 is SGHTA and CDR2 FQGNSA. CDR3 in amino acids: CASSLAVEYTGELFF.

This chain joins TRBV7-2 and TRBJ2-7; TCRdb's D call, TRBD2, is unchecked because there is no DNA. Germline CDR1 and CDR2: SGHTA and FQGNSA. The CDR3 consists of 15 residues. The CDR3 region is CASSPQRESYYEQYF.

The J gene is TRBJ1-5, the V gene TRBV9; there is no DNA to check the TCRdb D call of TRBD1. The germline gives CDR1 SGDLS, CDR2 YYNGEE. This CDR3 region has 15 residues. CDR3 loop: CASSVTGISDQPQHF.

This rearrangement joins TRBV20-1 to TRBJ2-1; TCRdb reports TRBD2, a call that lacks DNA to check it against. This CDR3 comprises 15 residues. Germline V gene lookup returns CDR1 DFQATT and CDR2 SNEGSKA (reference sequence). CDR3 protein: CSAYPGTSGNNEQFF.

The rearrangement links TRBV12-3 or TRBV12-4 to TRBJ1-3; there is no DNA to check the TCRdb D call of TRBD1. CDR3 length: 14 residues. CDR3: CASSRTGAGTTIYF.